This T cell receptor (beta chain) was identified in a study of shared clonotypes between healthy human individuals. Only CD45RO-negative cells positively selected for CCR7 counted as naive CD8 cells, so terminally differentiated effector memory CD45RA+ cells were excluded. Data came from immunoSEQ multiplex PCR; TCRdb stores just in-frame clones and leaves some out. The table lists under 2,000,000 clones, approximately 94% of them singletons. This CDR3 has 13 amino acids. Trimming removed 2 bases from V and 6 bases from J, with 11 bases in between. From germline, CDR1 is SEHNR and CDR2 FQNEAQ (reference sequence).

V usage is TRBV7-9 and J usage is TRBJ2-7; maybe TRBD1 (6 bases). The sample consisted of naive CD8+ T cells sorted from blood. The TCR was taken from a man between 18 and 29 years old in good health. CDR3 amino acids: CASSLTGSSEQYF. Here the CDR3 DNA reads TGTGCCAGCAGCTTAACAGGGAGTAGCGAGCAGTACTTC.